This T cell receptor beta chain was identified during a study of control samples from healthy donors and cancer patients. Clones were sequenced by immunoSEQ multiplex PCR, and TCRdb holds only the in-frame ones, with some missing. The data contain some 21,000 clones, 85% to 90% of them singletons. The sequence came from a man aged 55 to 70 with head and neck cancer. Material for sequencing was PBMCs.

The CDR3 DNA reads TGTGCCAGTAGCACCTACAATGAGCAGTTCTTC. It is translated as CASSTYNEQFF. The rearrangement joins TRBV19 to TRBJ2-1; D is unclear. The CDR3 extends over 11 amino acids. With 6 bases removed from V and 2 bases from J, the gap between germline ends came to 2 bases. Germline CDR1 LNHDA, CDR2 SQIVND (reference sequence).